These 24 T cell receptor beta chains were sequenced from one sample in a study of cytomegalovirus exposure and HLA in healthy donors. Both 60 Vbeta primers and 13 Jbeta primers went into the PCR. TCRdb's copy holds only in-frame clones and misses some; the assay was immunoSEQ multiplex PCR. The table records some 96,000 clones, 60% to 80% of them present only once. The sequenced material came from PBMCs. These TCRs come from a female donor in good health and CMV-seronegative.

The count of this clone is one. This chain links TRBV4-1 with TRBJ2-3; D uncertain. CDR3 length: 13 residues. The V gene lost 6 bases and the J gene lost 2 bases, with 9 bases spanning the gap. From germline, CDR1 is MGHRA and CDR2 YSYEKL. The CDR3 protein is CASRTVTTDTQYF. The DNA for the CDR3 is TGCGCCAGCAGAACGGTTACCACAGATACGCAGTATTTT.

CDR3 in amino acids: CASSYSRDQPQHF. CDR3 nucleotides: TGTGCCAGCAGTTACTCCCGGGATCAGCCCCAGCATTTT. The genes are TRBV6-5 and TRBJ1-5; D is unresolved. Trimming removed 0 bases from V and 5 bases from J, with 5 bases in between. The CDR3 is 13 residues long. Per germline, CDR1 MNHEY and CDR2 SVGAGI.

This sequence joins TRBV5-1 and TRBJ1-6, with D maybe TRBD1 (6 bases). This CDR3 spans 15 amino acids. Trimming cost V 4 bases and J 7 bases, with 15 bases left between them. The V gene's germline CDR1 is SGHRS and CDR2 YFSETQ. The CDR3 DNA is TGCGCCAGCAGCCGGGAGGCAGGGGAGAATTCACCCCTCCACTTT. Its protein is CASSREAGENSPLHF.

This clone was counted a few times. J is TRBJ1-3 and V is TRBV6-1; a possible D gene is TRBD1 (6 bases). Deletions cut 3 bases from V and 0 bases from J, with 12 bases between. The CDR3 is 16 amino acids. CDR1 and CDR2 (germline): MNHNS, SASEGT. CDR3 DNA: TGTGCCAGCAGTGAGGGGGGGGCGACCTCTGGAAACACCATATATTTT. Translated: CASSEGGATSGNTIYF.

This rearrangement joins TRBV28 to TRBJ2-5; 8 bases are a match to TRBD1. Looked up from germline, CDR1 is MDHEN and CDR2 is SYDVKM. There are 13 residues in the CDR3. With V trimmed by 5 bases and J by 4 bases, 3 bases remained unmatched. CDR3 nucleotide sequence: TGTGCCAGCAGTAGGACAGGGTCAGAGACCCAGTACTTC. It yields the protein CASSRTGSETQYF. Together with reference TRBV28 and TRBJ2-5, the CDR3 gives the full variable domain: DVKVTQSSRYLVKRTGEKVFLECVQDMDHENMFWYRQDPGLGLRLIYFSYDVKMKEKGDIPEGYSVSREKKERFSLILESASTNQTSMYLCASSRTGSETQYFGPGTRLLVL.

The chain combines TRBV14 with TRBJ2-5; tentatively, D is TRBD2 (5 bases). V lost 1 base, J lost 6 bases, and 9 bases lay in between. The CDR3 covers 13 residues. The germline CDR1 and CDR2 sequences are SGHDN and FVKESK. The CDR3 spells CASSQGETQTQYF. The CDR3 nucleotides read TGTGCCAGCAGCCAAGGGGAGACGCAGACCCAGTACTTC.

The genes are TRBV18 and TRBJ2-1; 13 bases are a match to TRBD2. Germline CDR1 is KGHSH and CDR2 is LQKENI. V lost 0 bases and J lost 10; bases outside the gene matches: 9. CDR3 size: 17 residues. The CDR3 coding sequence is TGTGCCAGCTCACCACCGAATGGACTAGCGGGGGACCGAGAGCAGTTCTTC. The encoded protein is CASSPPNGLAGDREQFF.

This chain links TRBV7-9 with TRBJ1-6; D call uncertain. Germline CDR1 is SEHNR and CDR2 is FQNEAQ (reference sequence). V lost 1 base, J lost 7 bases, and 11 bases lay in between. The CDR3 is 15 amino acids. The CDR3 protein is CASSLVRRANSPLHF. The CDR3 bases are TGTGCCAGCAGCTTAGTGCGGAGGGCCAATTCACCCCTCCACTTT.

As regards this clone: This likely traces to a read error, being one base from a far larger clone. The chain links TRBV4-2 to TRBJ1-1; D uncertain. V was pared by 1 base and J by 4 bases, with 7 bases between. The CDR3 extends over 13 amino acids. In germline, CDR1 is LGHNA, CDR2 YNFKEQ. The CDR3 DNA is TGTGCCAGCAGCCAAGCACTGTCCACTGAAGCTTTCTTT. Translation: CASSQALSTEAFF.

This rearrangement joins TRBV11-3 to TRBJ2-1, with TRBD1 matching 7 bases. Germline lookup yields CDR1 SGHNT and CDR2 YENEEA. This CDR3 is 15 amino acids long. The ends lost 1 base at V and 2 bases at J; junction bases unmatched: 2. The CDR3 DNA is TGTGCCAGCAGCTTAGGGCAGGGGGCCTACAATGAGCAGTTCTTC. It specifies CASSLGQGAYNEQFF.

The chain links TRBV6-1 to TRBJ1-1, with D uncertain. The ends were cut back, 11 bases at V and 5 bases at J, with 18 bases in the middle. Germline V lookup: CDR1 MNHNS, CDR2 SASEGT. The CDR3 covers 13 residues. The CDR3 loop reads CAYGETLTTEAFF. In nucleotides, the CDR3 is TGTGCCTACGGGGAGACATTAACTACTGAAGCTTTCTTT.

The chain combines TRBV27 with TRBJ1-5; no definite D call. Per germline, CDR1 MNHEY and CDR2 SMNVEV (reference sequence). V shed 5 bases and J shed 5 bases, with 10 bases lying between them. The CDR3 is 13 amino acids. CDR3 coding DNA: TGTGCCAGCAGTCGGGCGGGTCATCAGCCCCAGCATTTT. It yields the protein CASSRAGHQPQHF.

Concerning this clone: One end of the junction varies from germline; a read error may be responsible. The rearrangement joins TRBV11-3 to TRBJ1-4; D is ambiguous. This CDR3 contains 15 residues. CDR1 is SGHNT and CDR2 is YENEEA in the germline V gene. CDR3 nucleotide sequence: TGTGCCAGCTGCTTGTCGACCCCGTTGGAGGAAAAACTGTTTTTT. Protein sequence: CASCLSTPLEEKLFF.

The CDR3 region is CASSLLGGSGGSTYNEQFF. The CDR3 nucleotides are TGTGCCAGCAGCTTATTAGGGGGTAGCGGGGGGTCTACCTACAATGAGCAGTTCTTC. The chain couples TRBV7-6 to TRBJ2-1, with TRBD2 identical over 10 bases. The CDR3 extends over 19 amino acids. Germline CDR1 and CDR2: SGHVS and FNYEAQ. J was trimmed by 2 bases and V by 2 bases; bases with no gene match: 12.

The chain couples TRBV7-2 to TRBJ2-7; D is possibly TRBD1 (6 bases). CDR3 size: 17 residues. V dropped 0 bases and J dropped 1 base, with 16 bases sitting between them. The germline V gene encodes CDR1 SGHTA and CDR2 FQGNSA. CDR3 region: CASSLAVAGARSYEQYF. The CDR3 nucleotides read TGTGCCAGCAGCTTAGCAGTGGCAGGGGCCAGGTCCTACGAGCAGTACTTC.

The chain carries TRBV2 and TRBJ2-7, with TRBD1 matching over 10 bases. The CDR3 contains 15 residues. The germline V gene has CDR1 SNHLY and CDR2 FYNNEI. V shed 6 bases and J 3 bases; nucleotides not matched to a gene: 8. This chain's CDR3 is CASSFLGQGSYEQYF. Written as DNA, the CDR3 is TGTGCCAGCAGCTTCTTGGGACAGGGGAGCTACGAGCAGTACTTC. The complete variable domain, with remaining parts taken from reference TRBV2 and TRBJ2-7, reads EPEVTQTPSHQVTQMGQEVILRCVPISNHLYFYWYRQILGQKVEFLVSFYNNEISEKSEIFDDQFSVERPDGSNFTLKIRSTKLEDSAMYFCASSFLGQGSYEQYFGPGTRLTVT.

V and J are TRBV29-1 and TRBJ2-3, with 9 bases fitting TRBD1. Germline-derived CDR1 and CDR2 are SQVTM and ANQGSEA. The CDR3 covers 13 residues. Losses at the gene ends were 5 bases for V and 8 bases for J; bases not matched to a gene: 8. The DNA of the CDR3 is TGCAGCGTTCATATGGACAGGGGAGGTACGCAGTATTTT. Translation gives CSVHMDRGGTQYF.

The chain is built from TRBV19 and TRBJ2-7; 13 bases are a match to TRBD2. Germline V gives CDR1 LNHDA, CDR2 SQIVND (reference sequence). V trimming: 5 bases; J trimming: 5 bases; junction bases outside the gene matches: 6. This CDR3 spans 15 amino acids. The CDR3 nucleotides are TGTGCCAGTAGTGAACTAGCGGGGGGGCCCAACGAGCAGTACTTC. The encoded protein is CASSELAGGPNEQYF. The complete variable domain, with remaining parts taken from reference TRBV19 and TRBJ2-7, reads DGGITQSPKYLFRKEGQNVTLSCEQNLNHDAMYWYRQDPGQGLRLIYYSQIVNDFQKGDIAEGYSVSREKKESFPLTVTSAQKNPTAFYLCASSELAGGPNEQYFGPGTRLTVT.

This sequence joins TRBV5-1 and TRBJ2-1; TRBD2 agrees at 11 bases. The length of the CDR3 is 16 residues. Losses at the gene ends were 4 bases for V and 7 bases for J; bases not matched to a gene: 10. Germline V lookup: CDR1 SGHRS, CDR2 YFSETQ. The CDR3 DNA sequence: TGCGCCAGCAGCAGGGGCTGGGCTAGCGGGGGGAATGAGCAGTTCTTC. Residues: CASSRGWASGGNEQFF. The full variable domain, completed using reference TRBV5-1 and TRBJ2-1, is KAGVTQTPRYLIKTRGQQVTLSCSPISGHRSVSWYQQTPGQGLQFLFEYFSETQRNKGNFPGRFSGRQFSNSRSEMNVSTLELGDSALYLCASSRGWASGGNEQFFGPGTRLTVL.

V usage is TRBV27 and J usage is TRBJ2-7; D may be TRBD1 (5 bases). The germline gives CDR1 MNHEY, CDR2 SMNVEV (reference sequence). Trimming removed 5 bases from V and 3 bases from J, with 17 bases in between. CDR3 length equals 15 residues. The DNA for the CDR3 is TGTGCCAGCAGTATCCGACAGCAGATAGTCTACGAGCAGTACTTC. It specifies CASSIRQQIVYEQYF.

The CDR3 DNA is TGCGCCAGCAGCTCGGGAGGGAGCTCCTACAATGAGCAGTTCTTC. It encodes CASSSGGSSYNEQFF. The chain uses TRBV5-1 and TRBJ2-1; TRBD2 matches at 8 bases. V was clipped by 3 bases and J by 0 bases; unmatched bases: 2. CDR1 is SGHRS, CDR2 YFSETQ, per germline. This CDR3 comprises 15 residues.

The rearrangement uses TRBV28 and TRBJ2-5; D gene ambiguous. With 6 bases removed from V and 1 base from J, the gap between germline ends came to 6 bases. The length of the CDR3 is 12 residues. CDR1 is MDHEN, CDR2 SYDVKM, per germline. The CDR3 DNA follows: TGTGCCAGCAGGGGCAGCCAAGAGACCCAGTACTTC. It encodes CASRGSQETQYF.

The genes are TRBV7-2 and TRBJ2-7; tentatively, D is TRBD2 (5 bases). The CDR3 is 17 amino acids. Germline V gene sequence: CDR1 SGHTA, CDR2 FQGNSA. Trimming took 0 bases from V and 4 from J, leaving 19 bases between them. CDR3 sequence (DNA): TGTGCCAGCAGCTTAGCGCGGTCCCTAGCTGTTGGATACGAGCAGTACTTC. Translation gives CASSLARSLAVGYEQYF. Supplemented by reference TRBV7-2 and TRBJ2-7, the full variable domain reads GAGVSQSPSNKVTEKGKDVELRCDPISGHTALYWYRQSLGQGLEFLIYFQGNSAPDKSGLPSDRFSAERTGGSVSTLTIQRTQQEDSAVYLCASSLARSLAVGYEQYFGPGTRLTVT.

The gene calls are TRBV11-2 and TRBJ1-2; D is possibly TRBD1 (5 bases). Looked up from germline, CDR1 is SGHAT and CDR2 is FQNNGV. V was shortened by 2 bases and J by 2 bases, with 9 bases between the two germline ends. This CDR3 spans 14 amino acids. Here the CDR3 DNA reads TGTGCCAGCAGCTTACTAGGGGCAAACTATGGCTACACCTTC. It specifies CASSLLGANYGYTF. Based on the CDR3 plus reference TRBV11-2 and TRBJ1-2, the full variable domain is EAGVAQSPRYKIIEKRQSVAFWCNPISGHATLYWYQQILGQGPKLLIQFQNNGVVDDSQLPKDRFSAERLKGVDSTLKIQPAKLEDSAVYLCASSLLGANYGYTFGSGTRLTVV.